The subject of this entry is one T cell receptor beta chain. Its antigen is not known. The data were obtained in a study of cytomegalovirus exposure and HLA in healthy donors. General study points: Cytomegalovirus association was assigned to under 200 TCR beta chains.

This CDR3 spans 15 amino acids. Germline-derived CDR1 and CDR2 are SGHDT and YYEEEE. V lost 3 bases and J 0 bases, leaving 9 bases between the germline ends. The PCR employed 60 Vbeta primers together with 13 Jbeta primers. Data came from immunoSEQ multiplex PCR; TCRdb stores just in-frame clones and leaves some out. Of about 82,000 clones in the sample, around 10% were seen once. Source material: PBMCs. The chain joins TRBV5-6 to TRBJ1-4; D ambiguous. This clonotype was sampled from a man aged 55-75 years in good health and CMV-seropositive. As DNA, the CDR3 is TGTGCCAGCAGCTCCCCCTCAGCAACTAATGAAAAACTGTTTTTT. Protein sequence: CASSSPSATNEKLFF.